This TCR beta chain was retrieved from a study of cytomegalovirus exposure and HLA in healthy donors. Study-wide results and limits: In a later analysis, most CMV-associated TCR beta chains appeared HLA-restricted.

The PCR contained 60 Vbeta and 13 Jbeta primers. Produced via immunoSEQ multiplex PCR; TCRdb's table is partial and in-frame only. Of roughly 120,000 clones listed, 60% to 75% were seen once; the top ten hold about 4%. This CDR3 is built from 14 residues. V dropped 11 bases and J dropped 6 bases, with 17 bases sitting between them. CDR1 and CDR2 from the germline V gene are SNHLY and FYNNEI. Comments on this clone: Its target is not known.

This TCR was recovered from a woman between 50 and 59 years old in good health and CMV-seropositive. The rearrangement uses TRBV2 and TRBJ1-6, with D unclear. The sample consisted of PBMCs. CDR3 sequence reads: CAGEGVTRNSPLHF. CDR3 sequence (DNA): TGTGCCGGGGAGGGAGTGACACGTAATTCACCCCTCCACTTT.